The 5 T cell receptor beta chains below were found in one sample sequenced in a study of shared clonotypes between healthy human individuals. Profiling relied on immunoSEQ multiplex PCR, and the TCRdb table lists in-frame clones only, not all of them. This repertoire shows around 700,000 clones, 55% to 75% found once; its top ten account for 1.8%. Sequenced input: memory CD4+ T cells sorted from blood. Subset: CD45RA-negative fraction. These receptors were taken from a woman under 40 in good health.

The chain recombines TRBV27 with TRBJ2-7; 7 bases fit TRBD1. The CDR3 sequence is 17 residues long. V shed 3 bases and J 2 bases; nucleotides not matched to a gene: 13. The germline V gene encodes CDR1 MNHEY and CDR2 SMNVEV (reference sequence). The CDR3 reads CASSFLRGRQGAYEQYF. The CDR3 region has the DNA TGTGCCAGCAGTTTTCTTCGTGGGAGACAGGGCGCCTACGAGCAGTACTTC.

This clone occurred a few times. Other nucleotide sequences in the sample specify the same CDR3. The chain employs TRBV5-1 and TRBJ2-1, with 12 bases aligning to TRBD2. With V trimmed by 6 bases and J by 4 bases, 2 bases remained unmatched. The CDR3 totals 14 residues. Germline CDR1 reads SGHRS; CDR2 reads YFSETQ. The CDR3 sequence: CASNLAGGYNEQFF. In DNA form, the CDR3 reads TGCGCCAGCAACCTAGCGGGAGGGTACAATGAGCAGTTCTTC.

The rearrangement uses TRBV11-2 and TRBJ2-7; tentative D call: TRBD1 (6 bases). Between the trimmed V and J ends, which lost 0 bases and 7 bases, there was a span of 13 bases. This CDR3 contains 14 residues. Germline V gives CDR1 SGHAT, CDR2 FQNNGV. The CDR3 DNA reads TGTGCCAGCAGCTTAGATAGGGGGTCCGGAGAGCAGTACTTC. Translating it yields CASSLDRGSGEQYF.

This clone was detected only a few times. J is TRBJ2-7 and V is TRBV4-2; TRBD2 aligns across 8 bases. This CDR3 contains 16 residues. Germline V lookup: CDR1 LGHNA, CDR2 YNFKEQ. Losses at the gene ends were 0 bases for V and 5 bases for J; bases not matched to a gene: 9. CDR3 bases: TGTGCCAGCAGCCAAGATAGAGGCAGCGGGAGACACGAGCAGTACTTC. Protein: CASSQDRGSGRHEQYF.

The chain joins TRBV14 to TRBJ1-1; the D gene is possibly TRBD1 (5 bases). V dropped 6 bases and J dropped 5 bases, with 13 bases sitting between them. The germline gives CDR1 SGHDN, CDR2 FVKESK. The CDR3 extends over 13 amino acids. The CDR3, as DNA: TGTGCCAGCAGGGCAGGGCGGGTAACTGAAGCTTTCTTT. Translating it yields CASRAGRVTEAFF.